One and the same sample provided the 19 T cell receptor beta chains below, sequenced in a study of shared T cell receptors in the human thymus. Repertoires were generated with immunoSEQ multiplex PCR, while TCRdb's copy carries only in-frame clones and drops some. The table lists more than 300,000 clones, 95% of them singletons. The specimen was thymocytes. The receptors originated from a human donor.

Only one count was recorded for this clone. The chain is built from TRBV27 and TRBJ2-7, with TRBD2 identical over 7 bases. CDR3 length: 15 amino acids. CDR1 is MNHEY, CDR2 SMNVEV, per germline (reference sequence). The ends lost 3 bases at V and 3 bases at J; junction bases unmatched: 8. The CDR3 bases are TGTGCCAGCAGTTTCGGGGGGAGGGCAATCTACGAGCAGTACTTC. This translates into CASSFGGRAIYEQYF.

The V call is TRBV14, the J call TRBJ2-2, with TRBD2 as a possible D gene (5 bases). Germline V lookup: CDR1 SGHDN, CDR2 FVKESK. V dropped 0 bases and J dropped 8 bases, with 10 bases sitting between them. The CDR3 loop spans 14 amino acids. The CDR3 region is CASSQDPGSGELFF. CDR3 DNA: TGTGCCAGCAGCCAAGACCCGGGGAGTGGGGAGCTGTTTTTT.

This chain connects TRBV5-1 to TRBJ2-1; the D is unclear. Germline CDR1 SGHRS, CDR2 YFSETQ. There are 12 residues in the CDR3. Trimming pared 0 bases from V and 2 bases from J, leaving 0 bases between. The DNA of the CDR3 is TGCGCCAGCAGCTTGGCCTACAATGAGCAGTTCTTC. The encoded protein is CASSLAYNEQFF.

The chain joins TRBV5-8 to TRBJ2-7; 7 nucleotides align to TRBD1. The germline gives CDR1 SGHTS, CDR2 YDEGEE. Trimming took 5 bases from V and 4 from J; bases not matched to a gene: 9. The CDR3 is 14 residues long. The DNA of the CDR3 is TGTGCCAGCAGGACCCCGGGACAGCTATACGAGCAGTACTTC. Protein product: CASRTPGQLYEQYF.

In nucleotides, the CDR3 is TGTGCTAGTGGTTTGGTATCCTCCGGGACAGGGAACAATCAGCCCCAGCATTTT. Its translation: CASGLVSSGTGNNQPQHF. The rearrangement uses TRBV12-5 and TRBJ1-5; 9 bases are shared with TRBD1. Germline V CDR1 and CDR2: LGHNT, FRNRAP. The length of the CDR3 is 18 residues. The J segment lost 3 bases and the V segment lost 0 bases, leaving 9 bases of the junction unmatched.

The rearrangement uses TRBV4-2 and TRBJ1-4; tentative D call: TRBD1 (5 bases). Trimming removed 0 bases at V and 4 bases at J, with 12 bases between. Germline V CDR1 and CDR2: LGHNA, YNFKEQ. This CDR3 has 16 residues. CDR3 sequence (DNA): TGTGCCAGCAGCCAAGATAGGGCAGGGTTTAATGAAAAACTGTTTTTT. This encodes CASSQDRAGFNEKLFF.

This clone was observed once. V gene TRBV29-1 combines with J gene TRBJ2-5; unclear D gene. The ends were cut back, 4 bases at V and 4 bases at J, with 10 bases in the middle. Germline CDR1 SQVTM, CDR2 ANQGSEA. This CDR3 comprises 12 residues. CDR3 DNA sequence: TGCAGCGTTGGTGGGTATCGAGAGACCCAGTACTTC. Encoded protein: CSVGGYRETQYF.

The chain combines TRBV10-3 with TRBJ2-3, with TRBD2 as a possible D gene (6 bases). V was trimmed by 7 bases and J by 1 base, leaving 18 bases between them. The germline V gene encodes CDR1 ENHRY and CDR2 SYGVKD. The CDR3 runs 16 residues. The CDR3 region has the DNA TGTGCCATCAACAGACTAGGTGCGTTTGGCACAGATACGCAGTATTTT. It yields the protein CAINRLGAFGTDTQYF.

This clone was seen more than once but under ten times. The rearrangement joins TRBV19 to TRBJ2-1; 9 bases are a match to TRBD2. The V gene's germline CDR1 is LNHDA and CDR2 SQIVND (reference sequence). CDR3 length equals 15 residues. Trimming at V came to 1 base and at J to 7 bases, leaving 5 bases not matched to a gene. The CDR3: CASSIASGNPNEQFF. The CDR3 DNA sequence: TGTGCCAGTAGTATAGCTAGCGGGAATCCTAATGAGCAGTTCTTC.

The gene calls are TRBV7-9 and TRBJ2-7; D gene uncertain. CDR1 is SEHNR and CDR2 is FQNEAQ in the germline V gene (reference sequence). V lost 3 bases to trimming and J lost 0 bases, with 6 bases between them. The CDR3 runs to 13 residues. In DNA, the CDR3 is TGTGCCAGCAGCTTTGGCCCCTCCTACGAGCAGTACTTC. Its protein product is CASSFGPSYEQYF.

In the case of this clone: At one end, the junction sequence differs from germline, possibly due to a read error. This sequence joins TRBV5-8 and TRBJ1-1, with D perhaps matching TRBD1 (5 bases). The CDR3 extends over 9 amino acids. From germline, CDR1 is SGHTS and CDR2 YDEGEE. DNA of the CDR3: TGTGCCAGCAGCTTGGCGGGACGGTTT. The encoded protein is CASSLAGRF.

The genes are TRBV5-4 and TRBJ2-5, with 7 bases identical to TRBD2. This CDR3 spans 15 amino acids. The J segment lost 4 bases and the V segment lost 4 bases, leaving 10 bases of the junction unmatched. CDR1 and CDR2 from the germline V gene are SGHNT and YYREEE (reference sequence). CDR3: CASSLGGGLGETQYF. CDR3 nucleotide sequence: TGTGCCAGCAGCCTGGGGGGGGGTCTTGGAGAGACCCAGTACTTC. The full variable domain, its missing parts supplied by reference TRBV5-4 and TRBJ2-5, is ETGVTQSPTHLIKTRGQQVTLRCSSQSGHNTVSWYQQALGQGPQFIFQYYREEENGRGNFPPRFSGLQFPNYSSELNVNALELDDSALYLCASSLGGGLGETQYFGPGTRLLVL.

V is TRBV9 and J is TRBJ2-1; maybe TRBD2 (8 bases). The CDR3 covers 16 residues. Trimming cost V 4 bases and J 10 bases, with 24 bases left between them. In germline, CDR1 is SGDLS, CDR2 YYNGEE. CDR3 residues: CASSSPGLGGPGEQFF. CDR3 nucleotide sequence: TGTGCCAGCAGCTCCCCGGGACTAGGGGGCCCCGGGGAGCAGTTCTTC.

In DNA, the CDR3 is TGTGCCAGCAGCCCCCATGGTAGCGGGAGGGCGGGTGAGCAGTTCTTC. Translation: CASSPHGSGRAGEQFF. The chain carries TRBV5-6 and TRBJ2-1, with 11 bases lining up with TRBD2. The trim removed 4 bases at V and 9 bases at J, leaving 12 bases unmatched. This CDR3 spans 16 amino acids. Germline lookup yields CDR1 SGHDT and CDR2 YYEEEE.

The rearrangement joins TRBV6-5 to TRBJ1-4; D unresolved. Between the trimmed V and J ends, which lost 7 bases and 2 bases, there was a span of 11 bases. The CDR3 loop spans 14 amino acids. CDR1 is MNHEY, CDR2 SVGAGI, per germline. CDR3 sequence reads: CASTDHWTNEKLFF. The CDR3 DNA follows: TGTGCCAGCACCGATCATTGGACTAATGAAAAACTGTTTTTT.

The chain couples TRBV10-2 to TRBJ2-1; tentatively, D is TRBD2 (6 bases). The ends were cut back, 8 bases at V and 9 bases at J, with 20 bases in the middle. Germline V lookup: CDR1 WSHSY, CDR2 SAAADI. The CDR3 runs 14 residues. DNA of the CDR3: TGCGCCAGCCTATCCGGAGGGCCGGTTGGTGAGCAGTTCTTC. It yields the protein CASLSGGPVGEQFF.

The J gene is TRBJ1-2, the V gene TRBV5-1; maybe TRBD1 (5 bases). Deletions cut 0 bases from V and 4 bases from J, with 16 bases between. The CDR3 is 16 residues long. Germline CDR1 reads SGHRS; CDR2 reads YFSETQ. This chain's CDR3 is CASSLGGRTIFYGYTF. CDR3 in DNA: TGCGCCAGCAGCTTGGGGGGCCGGACTATCTTCTATGGCTACACCTTC. The whole variable domain, remainder taken from reference TRBV5-1 and TRBJ1-2, is KAGVTQTPRYLIKTRGQQVTLSCSPISGHRSVSWYQQTPGQGLQFLFEYFSETQRNKGNFPGRFSGRQFSNSRSEMNVSTLELGDSALYLCASSLGGRTIFYGYTFGSGTRLTVV.

This clone was detected only once. This chain uses TRBV4-1 with TRBJ2-1, with 11 bases lining up with TRBD2. V shed 1 base, J shed 4 bases, and the junction held 12 bases outside the gene matches. The CDR3 consists of 19 residues. Germline CDR1 MGHRA, CDR2 YSYEKL. CDR3 amino acids: CASSQGGTKGLAEYNEQFF. The CDR3 DNA sequence: TGCGCCAGCAGCCAAGGGGGGACCAAGGGACTAGCGGAATACAATGAGCAGTTCTTC.

The V call is TRBV2, the J call TRBJ1-5; the D gene is possibly TRBD1 (5 bases). There are 12 residues in the CDR3. The germline V and J ends were trimmed by 8 bases and 1 base, with 6 bases remaining between them. CDR1 and CDR2 from the germline V gene are SNHLY and FYNNEI. CDR3 amino acids: CASRDSNQPQHF. CDR3 nucleotides: TGTGCCAGCCGGGACAGCAATCAGCCCCAGCATTTT.